Listed below are T cell receptor beta chains from one sample, sequenced in a study of blood T cell repertoires in COVID-19. Method: immunoSEQ multiplex PCR; TCRdb's copy keeps in-frame clones and lacks some. There are around 300,000 clones in the sample; more than 75% occur only once, and around 2% lies in the top ten. Sequencing was done on a sample of PBMCs or T cells enriched from blood (not recorded which). These TCRs come from a woman in her fifties or sixties in a cohort exposed to, infected with or recovered from COVID-19 (not recorded which). CDR3s include the opening cysteine and the closing phenylalanine or tryptophan. The order of the fields is CDR3 length, clone size, D gene, V gene, J gene, CDR3 protein, CDR3 DNA. The D gene is left open where the match is weak. Clone size appears in some rows only: once, few, many, or a class for an expanded clone.

16	.	TRBD2	TRBV6-2/TRBV6-3	TRBJ2-3	CASSYRSGSITDTQYF	TGTGCCAGCAGTTACCGTAGCGGGAGTATCACAGATACGCAGTATTTT
14	.	.	TRBV6-6	TRBJ1-1	CASRPQGKNTEAFF	TGTGCCAGCAGACCGCAGGGGAAGAACACTGAAGCTTTCTTT
17	.	TRBD1	TRBV3-1/TRBV3-2	TRBJ1-1	CASSQAGTGGGNTEAFF	TGTGCCAGCAGCCAGGCCGGGACAGGGGGAGGGAACACTGAAGCTTTCTTT
13	few	TRBD2	TRBV7-3	TRBJ2-7	CASSPGLAGEQYF	TGTGCCAGCAGCCCGGGACTAGCGGGTGAGCAGTACTTC
18	.	.	TRBV15	TRBJ2-1	CATSRDLLGQTTYNEQFF	TGTGCCACCAGCAGAGATCTTTTAGGACAGACTACATACAATGAGCAGTTCTTC
13	once	.	TRBV5-1	TRBJ2-7	CASSLDPSGEQYF	TGCGCCAGCAGCTTGGACCCTTCGGGGGAGCAGTACTTC
17	.	.	TRBV2	TRBJ1-2	CASSRSAGESRTYGYTF	TGTGCCAGCAGTAGGTCGGCAGGGGAGTCCAGGACCTATGGCTACACCTTC
15	.	TRBD1	TRBV19	TRBJ1-5	CASSPKQGGDQPQHF	TGTGCCAGTAGTCCAAAACAGGGGGGCGATCAGCCCCAGCATTTT
19	.	.	TRBV4-1	TRBJ1-1	CASSQDSGEGVGVRTEAFF	TGCGCCAGCAGCCAAGATTCCGGAGAGGGGGTAGGAGTTAGGACTGAAGCTTTCTTT
12	.	.	TRBV18	TRBJ2-7	CASSVDSYEQYF	TGTGCCAGCTCGGTTGACAGCTACGAGCAGTACTTC
15	.	TRBD1	TRBV19	TRBJ2-7	CASTYSGTGLYEQYF	TGTGCCAGTACCTACTCCGGGACAGGACTGTACGAGCAGTACTTC
14	.	TRBD2	TRBV6-5	TRBJ2-7	CASRAAGEPYEQYF	TGTGCCAGCAGGGCCGCGGGGGAGCCCTACGAGCAGTACTTC
13	.	.	TRBV2	TRBJ2-3	CASRSGALETQYF	TGTGCCAGCAGGTCGGGAGCTCTAGAGACGCAGTATTTT
16	.	TRBD1	TRBV19	TRBJ2-1	CASSIPGQGTGNEQFF	TGTGCCAGTAGTATCCCCGGACAGGGTACCGGGAATGAGCAGTTCTTC
15	.	.	TRBV5-1	TRBJ1-1	CASSLSQGLDTEAFF	TGCGCCAGCAGCTTGTCGCAGGGTTTGGACACTGAAGCTTTCTTT
17	.	.	TRBV7-8	TRBJ2-1	CASSFSTPVSSYNEQFF	TGTGCCAGCAGCTTCTCGACTCCAGTAAGCTCCTACAATGAGCAGTTCTTC
10	.	TRBD1	TRBV29-1	TRBJ1-2	CSVDREGYTF	TGCAGCGTCGACAGGGAAGGCTACACCTTC
15	.	TRBD1	TRBV28	TRBJ1-4	CASSLGGQSNEKLFF	TGTGCCAGCAGTTTGGGGGGACAGTCTAATGAAAAACTGTTTTTT
11	.	.	TRBV20-1	TRBJ2-7	CSAPESYEQYF	TGCAGTGCCCCAGAATCCTACGAGCAGTACTTC
13	.	.	TRBV30	TRBJ1-1	CAWSEGQGVEAFF	TGTGCCTGGAGTGAGGGCCAGGGTGTTGAAGCTTTCTTT
14	few	.	TRBV7-2	TRBJ1-5	CASSLGQLNQPQHF	TGTGCCAGCAGCTTAGGACAGCTCAATCAGCCCCAGCATTTT